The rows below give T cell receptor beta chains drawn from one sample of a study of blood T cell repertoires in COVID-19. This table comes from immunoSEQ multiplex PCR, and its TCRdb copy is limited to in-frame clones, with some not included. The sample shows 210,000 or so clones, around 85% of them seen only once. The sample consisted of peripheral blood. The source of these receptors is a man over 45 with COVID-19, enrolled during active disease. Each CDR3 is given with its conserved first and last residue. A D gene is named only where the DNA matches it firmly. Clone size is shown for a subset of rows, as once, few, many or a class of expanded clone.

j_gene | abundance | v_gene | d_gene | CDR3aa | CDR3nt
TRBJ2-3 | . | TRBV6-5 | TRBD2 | CASKPGLAADTQYF | TGTGCCAGCAAACCGGGACTAGCGGCAGATACGCAGTATTTT
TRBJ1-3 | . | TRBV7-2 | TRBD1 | CASSLRQGRGNTIYF | TGTGCCAGCAGCTTAAGACAGGGGAGGGGAAACACCATATATTTT
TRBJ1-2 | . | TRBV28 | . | CASSLSGYGYTF | TGTGCCAGCAGTTTATCCGGCTATGGCTACACCTTC
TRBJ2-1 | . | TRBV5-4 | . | CASSPSQGSYNEQFF | TGTGCCAGCAGCCCGTCACAGGGCTCCTACAATGAGCAGTTCTTC
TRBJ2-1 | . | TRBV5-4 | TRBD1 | CASSLAGTGAYNEQFF | TGTGCCAGCAGCTTGGCCGGGACAGGAGCTTACAATGAGCAGTTCTTC
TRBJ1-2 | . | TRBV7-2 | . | CAIRVYGYTF | TGTGCCATACGGGTCTATGGCTACACCTTC
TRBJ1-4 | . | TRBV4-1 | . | CASSQGYNEKLFF | TGCGCCAGCAGCCAAGGTTATAATGAAAAACTGTTTTTT
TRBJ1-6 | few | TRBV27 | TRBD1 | CASSLRQGNSPLHF | TGTGCCAGCAGTTTAAGACAGGGAAATTCACCCCTCCACTTT
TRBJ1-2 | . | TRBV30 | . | CAWSGRDNYGYTF | TGTGCCTGGAGTGGACGGGATAACTATGGCTACACCTTC
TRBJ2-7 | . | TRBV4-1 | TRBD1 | CASSQQTGVEQYF | TGCGCCAGCAGCCAACAAACAGGGGTTGAGCAGTACTTC
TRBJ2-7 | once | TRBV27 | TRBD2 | CASRPGSGGTYEQYF | TGTGCCAGCAGACCTGGTAGCGGGGGGACCTACGAGCAGTACTTC
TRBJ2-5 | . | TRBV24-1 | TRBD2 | CATGASGGQETQYF | TGTGCCACCGGGGCTAGCGGGGGCCAAGAGACCCAGTACTTC
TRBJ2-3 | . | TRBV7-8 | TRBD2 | CASSLETRLAGATDTQYF | TGTGCCAGCAGCTTAGAAACGAGGCTAGCGGGGGCCACAGATACGCAGTATTTT
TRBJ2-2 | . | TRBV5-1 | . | CASSLGALGLDTGELFF | TGCGCCAGCAGTTTGGGGGCGCTTGGACTGGACACCGGGGAGCTGTTTTTT
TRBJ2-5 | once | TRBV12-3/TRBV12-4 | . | CASSRPGQETQYF | TGTGCCAGCAGTCGACCAGGGCAAGAGACCCAGTACTTC
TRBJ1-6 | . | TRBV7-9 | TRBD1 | CASSFGEQGRSPLHF | TGTGCCAGCAGCTTCGGGGAACAGGGGCGATCACCCCTCCACTTT
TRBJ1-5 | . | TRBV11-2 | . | CASSLGGYNQPQHF | TGTGCCAGCAGCTTAGGCGGGTACAATCAGCCCCAGCATTTT
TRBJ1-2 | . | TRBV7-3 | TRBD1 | CASSPTGGLGYGYTF | TGTGCCAGCAGCCCCACAGGGGGCCTGGGCTATGGCTACACCTTC
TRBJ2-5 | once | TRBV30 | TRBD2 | CAWRRTSGLQYQETQYF | TGTGCCTGGAGACGGACTAGCGGGTTGCAGTACCAAGAGACCCAGTACTTC
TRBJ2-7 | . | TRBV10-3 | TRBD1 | CAIGSTGGEVYF | TGTGCCATCGGATCGACAGGGGGTGAGGTGTACTTC
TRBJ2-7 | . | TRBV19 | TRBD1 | CASSSKQGIEQYF | TGTGCCAGTAGTTCCAAACAGGGGATCGAGCAGTACTTC
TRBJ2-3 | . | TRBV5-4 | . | CASSLDTDTQYF | TGTGCCAGCAGTTTAGACACAGATACGCAGTATTTT
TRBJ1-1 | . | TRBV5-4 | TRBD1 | CASSPRDSPEAFF | TGTGCCAGCAGCCCCAGGGACAGTCCTGAAGCTTTCTTT
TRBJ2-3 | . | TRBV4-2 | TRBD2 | CASSLEAGRSDTQYF | TGTGCCAGCAGCCTAGAAGCGGGGCGGTCAGATACGCAGTATTTT
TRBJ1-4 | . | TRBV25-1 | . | CASSDRPPRGKNEKLFF | TGTGCCAGCAGTGATCGACCCCCCCGGGGTAAGAATGAAAAACTGTTTTTT
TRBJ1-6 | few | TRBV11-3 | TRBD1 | CASSSGQHSPLHF | TGTGCCAGCAGCTCGGGACAGCATTCACCCCTCCACTTT
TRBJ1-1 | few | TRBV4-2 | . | CASSIIPNTEAFF | TGTGCCAGCAGCATAATTCCGAACACTGAAGCTTTCTTT
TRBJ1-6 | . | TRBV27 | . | CASSLSFNSPLHF | TGTGCCAGCAGTTTAAGCTTTAATTCACCCCTCCACTTT